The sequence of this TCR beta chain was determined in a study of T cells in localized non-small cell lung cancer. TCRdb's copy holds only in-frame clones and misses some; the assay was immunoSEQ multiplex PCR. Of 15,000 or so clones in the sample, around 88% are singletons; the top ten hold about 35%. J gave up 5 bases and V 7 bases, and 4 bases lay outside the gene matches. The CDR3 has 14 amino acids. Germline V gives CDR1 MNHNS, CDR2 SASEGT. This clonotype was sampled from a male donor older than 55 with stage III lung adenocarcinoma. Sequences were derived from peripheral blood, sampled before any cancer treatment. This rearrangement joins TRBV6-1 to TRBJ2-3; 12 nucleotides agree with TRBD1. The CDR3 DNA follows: TGTGCCAGCAAGGGGACAGGGGGCGTAGATACGCAGTATTTT. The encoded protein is CASKGTGGVDTQYF.